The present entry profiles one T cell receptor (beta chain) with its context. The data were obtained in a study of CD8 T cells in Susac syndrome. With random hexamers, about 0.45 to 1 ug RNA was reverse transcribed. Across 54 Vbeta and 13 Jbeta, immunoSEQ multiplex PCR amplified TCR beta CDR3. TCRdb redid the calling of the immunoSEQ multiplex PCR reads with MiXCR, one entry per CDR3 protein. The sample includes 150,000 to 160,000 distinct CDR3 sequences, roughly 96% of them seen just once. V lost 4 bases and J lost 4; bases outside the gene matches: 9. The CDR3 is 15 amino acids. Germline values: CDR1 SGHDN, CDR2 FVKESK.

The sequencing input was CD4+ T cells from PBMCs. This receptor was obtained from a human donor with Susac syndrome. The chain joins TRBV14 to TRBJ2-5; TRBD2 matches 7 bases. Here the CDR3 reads CASSPKRLARETQYF. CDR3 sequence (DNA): TGTGCCAGCAGCCCGAAGAGACTAGCCCGAGAGACCCAGTACTTC.